A selection of T cell receptor beta chains follows, all from one sample in a study of cytomegalovirus exposure and HLA in healthy donors. Only in-frame clones appear in the TCRdb table, and some are missing; sequencing was by immunoSEQ multiplex PCR. The sample contains roughly 60,000 clones, 60% to 85% of which appear only once. Sample: PBMCs. These receptors were obtained from a woman aged 40-49 years in good health and CMV-seropositive. Each CDR3 is given with its conserved first and last residue. A D gene is named only where the DNA matches it firmly. Clone sizes are given selectively: once, few, many, or a class where the clone is expanded.

D gene,J gene,clone size,V gene,CDR3 protein,CDR3 DNA
.,TRBJ1-2,.,TRBV30,CVWSPSLAGVFGYTF,TGTGTCTGGAGTCCGTCGTTAGCAGGGGTCTTTGGCTACACCTTC
.,TRBJ2-1,.,TRBV10-1,CAASAGRYNEQFF,TGCGCCGCTTCTGCTGGCAGATACAATGAGCAGTTCTTC
TRBD2,TRBJ2-1,few,TRBV5-5,CASSPFTSGAYNEQFF,TGTGCCAGCAGCCCGTTTACTAGCGGGGCCTACAATGAGCAGTTCTTC
.,TRBJ1-5,.,TRBV7-9,CASSPETQFNQPQHF,TGTGCCAGCAGCCCAGAAACCCAATTCAATCAGCCCCAGCATTTT
TRBD1,TRBJ1-5,.,TRBV18,CASSPSQGGVPQHF,TGTGCCAGCTCACCATCCCAGGGGGGTGTGCCCCAGCATTTT
TRBD1,TRBJ1-5,.,TRBV27,CASSLSGTGLYQPQHF,TGTGCCAGCAGTTTATCAGGGACAGGGCTATATCAGCCCCAGCATTTT
TRBD1,TRBJ1-2,.,TRBV5-4,CASSLGTGIWWQSGYTF,TGTGCCAGCAGCTTGGGGACAGGGATTTGGTGGCAATCTGGCTACACCTTC
.,TRBJ2-6,.,TRBV9,CASSVGQGSGANVLTF,TGTGCCAGCAGCGTAGGTCAGGGATCTGGGGCCAACGTCCTGACTTTC
.,TRBJ1-1,.,TRBV29-1,CSVGALGSGGRTEAFF,TGCAGCGTTGGCGCTTTGGGGTCGGGGGGAAGAACTGAAGCTTTCTTT
.,TRBJ2-1,.,TRBV7-9,CASSSRGGNEQFF,TGTGCCAGCAGCTCTCGGGGAGGAAATGAGCAGTTCTTC
TRBD1,TRBJ2-7,.,TRBV27,CASSSDRGSYEQYF,TGTGCCAGCAGTTCAGACAGGGGGAGCTACGAGCAGTACTTC
TRBD1,TRBJ1-2,.,TRBV7-9,CASSLQGANGYTF,TGTGCCAGCAGCTTACAGGGGGCGAATGGCTACACCTTC
.,TRBJ1-2,.,TRBV4-1,CASSLGGGSRGYTF,TGCGCCAGCAGCCTCGGGGGGGGGTCTAGGGGCTACACCTTC
TRBD1,TRBJ2-1,.,TRBV19,CASSVGQGAYNEQFF,TGTGCCAGTAGCGTGGGACAGGGGGCCTACAATGAGCAGTTCTTC
TRBD1,TRBJ1-2,.,TRBV18,CASSPGTGNYVYTF,TGTGCCAGCTCACCAGGGACAGGGAACTATGTCTACACCTTC
TRBD2,TRBJ2-1,few,TRBV30,CAWSRGGVGFF,TGTGCCTGGAGCCGGGGGGGGGTGGGTTTCTTC
TRBD1,TRBJ1-2,.,TRBV7-9,CASSPGIPGQGAYGYTF,TGTGCCAGCAGCCCCGGAATCCCCGGACAGGGAGCCTATGGCTACACCTTC
TRBD2,TRBJ2-3,.,TRBV4-2,CASSQERAGGTDTQYF,TGTGCCAGCAGCCAAGAACGGGCGGGGGGCACAGATACGCAGTATTTT
.,TRBJ1-2,once,TRBV6-5,CASSYHGHGYTF,TGTGCCAGCAGTTATCATGGCCATGGCTACACCTTC
.,TRBJ2-1,once,TRBV11-3,CASSLDYSEQFF,TGTGCCAGCAGCTTAGATTATAGTGAGCAGTTCTTC
.,TRBJ2-7,.,TRBV29-1,CSAWTAPYEQYF,TGCAGCGCCTGGACAGCCCCCTACGAGCAGTACTTC
TRBD2,TRBJ2-7,.,TRBV7-2,CASSLDLAGPYEQYF,TGTGCCAGCAGCTTAGACCTAGCGGGTCCCTACGAGCAGTACTTC
.,TRBJ2-1,.,TRBV10-2,CASSPGFEQFF,TGCGCCAGCTCCCCGGGGTTTGAGCAGTTCTTC
TRBD1,TRBJ2-7,once,TRBV10-3,CAISVTGVQYF,TGTGCCATCAGCGTTACAGGGGTGCAGTACTTC
TRBD1,TRBJ1-1,.,TRBV10-3,CAIGTGMNTEAFF,TGTGCCATCGGGACAGGAATGAACACTGAAGCTTTCTTT
.,TRBJ2-3,.,TRBV7-6,CASSSLGGYAKADTQYF,TGTGCCAGCAGCTCACTAGGGGGATACGCCAAGGCAGATACGCAGTATTTT
.,TRBJ2-2,.,TRBV30,CAWSPGVTGELFF,TGTGCCTGGAGTCCTGGAGTTACCGGGGAGCTGTTTTTT
.,TRBJ1-5,.,TRBV7-2,CASSLRGGGGQPQHF,TGTGCCAGCAGCTTAAGGGGGGGCGGGGGGCAGCCCCAGCATTTT
.,TRBJ2-7,.,TRBV7-9,CSSSLEQSQRPYEQYF,TGTTCCAGCAGCTTAGAGCAGTCACAGCGGCCATACGAGCAGTACTTC
.,TRBJ1-6,.,TRBV7-8,CASSLVGGSPLHF,TGTGCCAGCAGCTTAGTTGGAGGTTCACCCCTCCACTTT
TRBD1,TRBJ1-6,.,TRBV5-8,CASRSEGASPLHF,TGTGCCAGCAGGTCGGAGGGGGCTTCACCCCTCCACTTT
.,TRBJ1-4,.,TRBV9,CASSPRATEINEKLFF,TGTGCCAGCAGCCCCCGAGCGACAGAGATTAATGAAAAACTGTTTTTT
.,TRBJ2-2,.,TRBV7-2,CASSLYRSNTGELFF,TGTGCCAGCAGCTTATACAGATCGAACACCGGGGAGCTGTTTTTT
TRBD2,TRBJ2-2,.,TRBV10-2,CASGGLARTGELFF,TGCGCCAGTGGCGGACTAGCCCGAACCGGGGAGCTGTTTTTT
.,TRBJ1-1,.,TRBV7-2,CASSLAPPDTEAFF,TGTGCCAGCAGCTTAGCCCCCCCCGACACTGAAGCTTTCTTT
.,TRBJ1-1,.,TRBV29-1,CSVALRGTEAFF,TGCAGCGTGGCCCTCAGGGGTACTGAAGCTTTCTTT
TRBD1,TRBJ1-5,once,TRBV7-9,CASSPGYGTGDQPQHF,TGTGCCAGCAGTCCGGGATACGGGACAGGGGACCAGCCCCAGCATTTT
TRBD1,TRBJ1-1,.,TRBV18,CASSPRDRGANTEAFF,TGTGCCAGCTCACCCCGGGACAGGGGGGCGAACACTGAAGCTTTCTTT
.,TRBJ2-2,few,TRBV19,CASMGQGNSGELFF,TGTGCCAGTATGGGGCAGGGGAATTCCGGGGAGCTGTTTTTT
.,TRBJ1-6,once,TRBV7-2,CASSPRQGANSPLHF,TGTGCCAGCAGCCCGAGGCAGGGCGCAAATTCACCCCTCCACTTT
TRBD1,TRBJ2-5,.,TRBV2,CASLRRDRGQQETQYF,TGTGCCAGCCTCCGCCGGGACAGGGGGCAGCAAGAGACCCAGTACTTC